The 32 T cell receptor beta chains below come from one sample, sequenced in a study of CD8 T cells in ankylosing spondylitis. Study-wide results and limits: Ankylosing spondylitis blood appeared to carry a characteristic TCR beta motif of roughly eight highly homologous variants.

Antigens of these TCRs are unknown. TCRdb passed the 5' RACE reads through MiXCR, listing each CDR3 protein once. This sample yields about 500,000 distinct CDR3 sequences, of which about an eighth are seen a single time; 6.8% belongs to the top ten. Sequenced material: blood, either unsorted or a sorted T cell fraction (not recorded which). These receptors came from a male donor with ankylosing spondylitis.

This clonotype was picked up a small number of times. CDR3 sequence: CSARGSSGGPTQYF. DNA for the CDR3: TGCAGTGCTAGAGGGTCTAGCGGAGGCCCGACCCAGTACTTC. The rearrangement joins TRBV20-1 to TRBJ2-5; 7 nucleotides match TRBD2. V was clipped by 1 base and J by 7 bases; unmatched bases: 9. There are 14 residues in the CDR3. From germline, CDR1 is DFQATT and CDR2 SNEGSKA (reference sequence).

The chain recombines TRBV5-1 with TRBJ2-3; 8 nucleotides agree with TRBD1. V lost 4 bases to trimming and J lost 1 base; unmatched junction nucleotides: 11. CDR1 is SGHRS, CDR2 YFSETQ, per germline. This CDR3 contains 17 residues. Here the CDR3 reads CASSQGVLTGGTDTQYF. The DNA for the CDR3 is TGCGCCAGCAGCCAGGGGGTATTGACAGGGGGCACAGATACGCAGTATTTT.

About this clonotype: Germline is not matched at one junction end, which may reflect a read error. The gene calls are TRBV30 and TRBJ1-4, with unresolved D. CDR1 and CDR2 (germline): GTSNPN, SVGIG (reference sequence). There are 16 residues in the CDR3. The CDR3 region is CPWSHYPVKTNEKLFF. Here the CDR3 DNA reads TGTCCCTGGAGTCACTATCCGGTCAAGACAAACGAAAAACTGTTTTTT.

This clonotype was counted a few times. The rearrangement joins TRBV28 to TRBJ2-3; D may be TRBD1 (6 bases). V lost 6 bases, J lost 0 bases, and 16 bases lay in between. The length of the CDR3 is 16 residues. In germline, CDR1 is MDHEN, CDR2 SYDVKM. The CDR3 is CASRIRTASSTDTQYF. The CDR3 nucleotides are TGTGCCAGCAGGATTCGGACAGCCTCTAGCACAGATACGCAGTATTTT.

This clonotype was counted between two and nine times. The chain links TRBV19 to TRBJ2-7, with D unresolved. Trimming removed 5 bases from V and 3 bases from J, with 11 bases in between. CDR1 and CDR2 (germline): LNHDA, SQIVND (reference sequence). The CDR3 totals 13 residues. The CDR3 here is CASSPALGYEQYF. In nucleotides, the CDR3 is TGTGCCAGTAGTCCCGCCTTGGGCTACGAGCAGTACTTC.

Only a few counts were recorded for this clonotype. The gene calls are TRBV6-6 and TRBJ1-5; D is ambiguous. The V end was cut by 4 bases, the J end by 2 bases, with 6 bases between. CDR1 and CDR2 (germline): MNHNY, SVGAGI (reference sequence). This CDR3 contains 13 residues. CDR3 amino acids: CASSWEGNQPQHF. The CDR3 bases are TGTGCCAGCAGTTGGGAGGGCAATCAGCCCCAGCATTTT.

The gene calls are TRBV12-5 and TRBJ2-2; D is possibly TRBD1 (5 bases). Looked up from germline, CDR1 is LGHNT and CDR2 is FRNRAP. V gave up 4 bases and J gave up 5 bases, with 11 bases separating them. The CDR3 is made up of 14 amino acids. The CDR3 sequence: CASGSGSGTGELFF. The CDR3 DNA reads as TGTGCTAGTGGTTCAGGGTCCGGGACCGGGGAGCTGTTTTTT.

This clonotype was detected only a few times. The chain employs TRBV3-1 and TRBJ2-6, with D unclear. V gave up 10 bases and J gave up 0 bases, with 10 bases separating them. The CDR3 totals 14 residues. CDR1 is LGHDT, CDR2 YNNKEL, per germline (reference sequence). The DNA for the CDR3 is TGTGCCACCTTAGCCCCCTCTGGGGCCAACGTCCTGACTTTC. Its translation is CATLAPSGANVLTF.

This clonotype was counted between two and nine times. The chain employs TRBV5-1 and TRBJ2-5; D perhaps matches TRBD2 (7 bases). Trimming shortened V by 1 base and J by 4 bases, and 14 bases separated the two germline ends. CDR1 is SGHRS, CDR2 YFSETQ, per germline. CDR3 length: 15 amino acids. CDR3 region: CASSLSQGRGETQYF. CDR3 DNA sequence: TGCGCCAGCAGCTTGTCGCAGGGGAGGGGAGAGACCCAGTACTTC.

In this sample, this clonotype turned up a few times. The CDR3 loop is CASSPRGVPTDTQYF. The CDR3 DNA sequence: TGTGCCAGCAGCCCGCGAGGAGTTCCCACAGATACGCAGTATTTT. The chain uses TRBV7-2 and TRBJ2-3, with unresolved D. This CDR3 comprises 15 residues. Germline-derived CDR1 and CDR2 are SGHTA and FQGNSA. V was clipped by 5 bases and J by 2 bases, with 14 bases between them.

This clonotype was counted between two and nine times. The rearrangement uses TRBV11-2 and TRBJ2-3; D assignment may be TRBD1 or TRBD2 (5 bases each). Per the germline V gene, CDR1 is SGHAT and CDR2 is FQNNGV. Trimming pared 5 bases from V and 7 bases from J, leaving 16 bases between. The CDR3 sequence is 14 residues long. The CDR3 DNA reads as TGTGCCAGCAGCCGGGACCGAGGGATCCATACGCAGTATTTT. Protein product: CASSRDRGIHTQYF.

This sequence joins TRBV20-1 and TRBJ1-1, with no clear D. V lost 2 bases, J lost 1 base, and 2 bases lay in between. CDR1 DFQATT and CDR2 SNEGSKA come from the germline V gene (reference sequence). The CDR3 runs to 11 residues. The CDR3 is CSARKNTEAFF. The CDR3 bases are TGCAGTGCTAGAAAGAACACTGAAGCTTTCTTT.

This clonotype has only a few counts. The chain uses TRBV12-3 or TRBV12-4 and TRBJ1-5; 7 bases map to TRBD1. J was trimmed by 15 bases and V by 4 bases; bases with no gene match: 15. This CDR3 has 14 residues. Here the CDR3 DNA reads TGTGCCAGCAGTTCTTTGACAGGGCTCTCGAGATTGCATTTT. Residues: CASSSLTGLSRLHF.

This clonotype was detected a few times. The CDR3 loop reads CATSSETGTGVYEQYV. Written as DNA, the CDR3 is TGTGCCACCAGCAGCGAGACCGGGACTGGAGTCTACGAGCAGTACGTC. V usage is TRBV15 and J usage is TRBJ2-7, with TRBD2 as a possible D gene (6 bases). CDR3 length: 16 amino acids. The germline CDR1 and CDR2 sequences are LNHNV and YYDKDF (reference sequence). Trimming shortened V by 3 bases and J by 3 bases, and 18 bases separated the two germline ends.

This clonotype occurred many times. The V call is TRBV7-9, the J call TRBJ2-2, with 8 bases identical to TRBD1. The CDR3 sequence is 15 residues long. V gave up 4 bases and J gave up 2 bases; unmatched junction bases: 3. Germline V gene data show CDR1 as SEHNR and CDR2 as FQNEAQ (reference sequence). CDR3 bases: TGTGCCAGCAGCTCTGACAGGGGAAACACCGGGGAGCTGTTTTTT. Residues: CASSSDRGNTGELFF.

This clonotype occurred many times. The chain combines TRBV20-1 with TRBJ2-7; D is ambiguous. The length of the CDR3 is 13 residues. Trimming took 3 bases from V and 6 from J, leaving 15 bases between them. Germline V CDR1 and CDR2: DFQATT, SNEGSKA (reference sequence). The CDR3 nucleotides are TGCAGTGCTAGTCTCCCGACATTAGGCGAGCAGTACTTC. Protein product: CSASLPTLGEQYF.

This chain joins TRBV24-1 and TRBJ2-3; D might be TRBD2 (5 bases). The V gene's germline CDR1 is KGHDR and CDR2 SFDVKD. The CDR3 is made up of 18 amino acids. Trimming took off 1 base at V and 2 bases at J, with 18 bases between the two ends. CDR3 protein: CATSDFLGLLSLTDTQYF. CDR3 nucleotides: TGTGCCACCAGTGATTTCCTAGGACTCCTAAGCCTCACAGATACGCAGTATTTT.

CDR3 region: CASSQEGAGAHEQFF. The CDR3 DNA sequence: TGTGCCAGCAGCCAAGAAGGCGCGGGAGCACATGAGCAGTTCTTC. V usage is TRBV4-2 and J usage is TRBJ2-1; 7 nucleotides line up with TRBD2. Germline values: CDR1 LGHNA, CDR2 YNFKEQ. The V and J ends lost 0 bases and 8 bases, in that order; junction bases with no gene match: 7. This CDR3 is 15 amino acids long.

This clonotype appeared many times. V usage is TRBV7-9 and J usage is TRBJ2-3, with a possible D match to TRBD2 (6 bases). V was shortened by 4 bases and J by 6 bases, with 11 bases between the two germline ends. From germline, CDR1 is SEHNR and CDR2 FQNEAQ (reference sequence). This CDR3 is built from 13 residues. CDR3 in DNA: TGTGCCAGCAGCTCTGAAGCGGGTGATACGCAGTATTTT. It encodes CASSSEAGDTQYF. Looking up the rest from reference TRBV7-9 and TRBJ2-3 gives the full variable domain: DTGVSQNPRHKITKRGQNVTFRCDPISEHNRLYWYRQTLGQGPEFLTYFQNEAQLEKSRLLSDRFSAERPKGSFSTLEIQRTEQGDSAMYLCASSSEAGDTQYFGPGTRLTVL.

This clonotype was picked up a small number of times. J is TRBJ2-6 and V is TRBV3-1; D ambiguous. CDR3 size: 16 residues. The germline V and J ends were trimmed by 1 base and 2 bases, with 9 bases remaining between them. Germline V gene lookup returns CDR1 LGHDT and CDR2 YNNKEL (reference sequence). CDR3 sequence (DNA): TGTGCCAGCAGCCAAGGAGTCCCACCTGGGGCCAACGTCCTGACTTTC. Protein: CASSQGVPPGANVLTF.

The chain is built from TRBV7-9 and TRBJ1-2; tentatively, D is TRBD1 (5 bases). This CDR3 spans 13 amino acids. Trimming removed 6 bases at V and 4 bases at J, with 12 bases between. Germline V gives CDR1 SEHNR, CDR2 FQNEAQ (reference sequence). The DNA for the CDR3 is TGTGCCAGCAGTCCCGCAGGGAGCTATGGCTACACCTTC. It is translated as CASSPAGSYGYTF.

There are a few counts of this clonotype. The rearrangement uses TRBV7-8 and TRBJ2-2, with 16 bases lining up with TRBD2. The V gene's germline CDR1 is SGHVS and CDR2 FQNEAQ. The V and J ends lost 4 bases and 5 bases, in that order; junction bases with no gene match: 4. This CDR3 is built from 17 residues. This chain's CDR3 is CASSSGLAGGPTGELFF. CDR3 DNA sequence: TGTGCCAGCAGCTCGGGACTAGCGGGAGGGCCGACCGGGGAGCTGTTTTTT.

This clonotype showed up many times. This chain uses TRBV5-6 with TRBJ1-1, with a weak D call TRBD1 (5 bases). The CDR3 runs to 16 residues. Germline V gene sequence: CDR1 SGHDT, CDR2 YYEEEE. V was trimmed by 3 bases and J by 2 bases, leaving 17 bases between them. The CDR3 protein is CASSYDYRSRNTEAFF. The CDR3 bases are TGTGCCAGCAGCTACGACTACAGGTCTAGAAACACTGAAGCTTTCTTT.

This clonotype was seen only a few times. The chain joins TRBV7-2 to TRBJ2-3; 8 bases align to TRBD2. The CDR3 runs to 16 residues. Trimming took 3 bases from V and 0 from J; bases not matched to a gene: 5. The germline CDR1 and CDR2 sequences are SGHTA and FQGNSA. This CDR3 reads CASSFTGGLSTDTQYF. The CDR3 DNA is TGTGCCAGCAGCTTCACGGGAGGGCTCAGCACAGATACGCAGTATTTT.

The chain couples TRBV10-3 to TRBJ2-3; TRBD2 might be the D (6 bases). Trimming took off 5 bases at V and 5 bases at J, with 14 bases between the two ends. This CDR3 comprises 14 residues. Per germline, CDR1 ENHRY and CDR2 SYGVKD. The CDR3 reads CAISLGREQDTQYF. As DNA, the CDR3 is TGTGCCATCAGTCTGGGACGGGAGCAAGATACGCAGTATTTT.

This sequence joins TRBV20-1 and TRBJ2-1; 9 bases align to TRBD2. The germline V gene encodes CDR1 DFQATT and CDR2 SNEGSKA (reference sequence). The CDR3 spans 15 residues. With V trimmed by 0 bases and J by 9 bases, 9 bases remained unmatched. This CDR3 reads CSARDGRSGRIEQFF. CDR3 DNA sequence: TGCAGTGCTAGAGATGGGCGGAGCGGGAGGATTGAGCAGTTCTTC.

This clonotype occurred many times. This sequence joins TRBV20-1 and TRBJ2-4; 10 bases match TRBD1. The CDR3 sequence is 14 residues long. With 2 bases clipped from V and 6 bases from J, the junction kept 4 bases outside the gene matches. Germline-derived CDR1 and CDR2 are DFQATT and SNEGSKA (reference sequence). The CDR3 loop reads CSARPDRGLNIQYF. CDR3 nucleotides: TGCAGTGCTAGACCCGACAGGGGGCTAAACATTCAGTACTTC.

V is TRBV15 and J is TRBJ2-1; 12 bases agree with TRBD1. Germline CDR1 LNHNV, CDR2 YYDKDF (reference sequence). The CDR3 is 17 amino acids. With V trimmed by 5 bases and J by 5 bases, 10 bases remained unmatched. Here the CDR3 DNA reads TGTGCCACCAGCGGGGGACAGGGGGCCTGGGAAGACAATGAGCAGTTCTTC. Amino acid sequence: CATSGGQGAWEDNEQFF.

The CDR3 DNA reads as TGCAGTGCTAGACCCCGGGACAGCTTTTATAGCAATCAGCCCCAGCATTTT. As protein: CSARPRDSFYSNQPQHF. V and J are TRBV20-1 and TRBJ1-5, with TRBD1 matching over 7 bases. The CDR3 totals 17 residues. CDR1 is DFQATT and CDR2 is SNEGSKA in the germline V gene (reference sequence). Trimming took 2 bases from V and 0 from J; bases not matched to a gene: 10.

In its sample, this clonotype was seen a few times. V and J are TRBV5-1 and TRBJ1-1, with 12 bases identical to TRBD1. Trimming removed 3 bases from V and 1 base from J; junction bases left unmatched: 10. The germline V gene encodes CDR1 SGHRS and CDR2 YFSETQ. The CDR3 is made up of 18 amino acids. The CDR3 sequence: CASSSGTGGTRANTEAFF. The CDR3 DNA sequence: TGCGCCAGCAGCTCCGGGACAGGGGGCACACGGGCGAACACTGAAGCTTTCTTT. The complete variable domain, with remaining parts taken from reference TRBV5-1 and TRBJ1-1, reads KAGVTQTPRYLIKTRGQQVTLSCSPISGHRSVSWYQQTPGQGLQFLFEYFSETQRNKGNFPGRFSGRQFSNSRSEMNVSTLELGDSALYLCASSSGTGGTRANTEAFFGQGTRLTVV.

The J gene is TRBJ2-3, the V gene TRBV2; weak D call: TRBD1 (6 bases). V lost 4 bases to trimming and J lost 4 bases, with 12 bases between them. Germline lookup yields CDR1 SNHLY and CDR2 FYNNEI. The CDR3 runs 14 residues. In nucleotides, the CDR3 is TGTGCCAGCAGTGCTTGGCAGGGGCCAGATACGCAGTATTTT. Translation: CASSAWQGPDTQYF.

CDR3 protein: CSARVTGVGYGYTF. The CDR3 region has the DNA TGCAGTGCTAGAGTGACAGGAGTGGGCTATGGCTACACCTTC. The rearrangement links TRBV20-1 to TRBJ1-2; possible D gene TRBD1, 6 bases. CDR1 is DFQATT and CDR2 is SNEGSKA in the germline V gene (reference sequence). The CDR3 has 14 residues. V was clipped by 1 base and J by 4 bases, with 13 bases between them.